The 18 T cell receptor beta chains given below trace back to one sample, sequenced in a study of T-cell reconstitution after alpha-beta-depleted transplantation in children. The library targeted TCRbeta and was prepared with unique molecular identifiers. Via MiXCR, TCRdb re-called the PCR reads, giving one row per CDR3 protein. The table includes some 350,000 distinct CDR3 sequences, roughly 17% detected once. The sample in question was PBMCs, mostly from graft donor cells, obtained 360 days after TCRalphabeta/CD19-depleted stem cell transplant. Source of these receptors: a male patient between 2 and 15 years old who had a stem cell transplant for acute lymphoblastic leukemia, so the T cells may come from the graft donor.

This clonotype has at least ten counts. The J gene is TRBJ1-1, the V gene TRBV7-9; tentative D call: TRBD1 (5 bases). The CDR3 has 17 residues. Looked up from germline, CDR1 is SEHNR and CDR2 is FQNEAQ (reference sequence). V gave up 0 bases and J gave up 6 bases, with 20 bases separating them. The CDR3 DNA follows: TGTGCCAGCAGCTTAGCCCCCGGCCGGGGGGTGTACGCTGAAGCTTTCTTT. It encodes CASSLAPGRGVYAEAFF.

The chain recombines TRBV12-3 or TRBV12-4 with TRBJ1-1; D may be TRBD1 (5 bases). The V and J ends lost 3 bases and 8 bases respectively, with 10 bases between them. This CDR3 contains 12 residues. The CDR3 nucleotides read TGTGCCAGCAGTTTGTCGTGGGGCGAAGCTTTCTTT. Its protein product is CASSLSWGEAFF.

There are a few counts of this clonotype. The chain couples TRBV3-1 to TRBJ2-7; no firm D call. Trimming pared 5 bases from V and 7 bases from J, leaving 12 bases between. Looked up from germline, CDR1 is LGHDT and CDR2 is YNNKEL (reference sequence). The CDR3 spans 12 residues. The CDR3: CASSLMKGEQYF. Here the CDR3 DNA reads TGTGCCAGCAGCTTAATGAAGGGAGAGCAGTACTTC.

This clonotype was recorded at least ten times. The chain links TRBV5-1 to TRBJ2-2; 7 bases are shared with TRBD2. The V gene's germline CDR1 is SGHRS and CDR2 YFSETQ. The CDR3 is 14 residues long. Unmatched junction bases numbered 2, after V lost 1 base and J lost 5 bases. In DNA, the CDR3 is TGCGCCAGCAGCTTGTCACTAGCGACCGGGGAGCTGTTTTTT. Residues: CASSLSLATGELFF.

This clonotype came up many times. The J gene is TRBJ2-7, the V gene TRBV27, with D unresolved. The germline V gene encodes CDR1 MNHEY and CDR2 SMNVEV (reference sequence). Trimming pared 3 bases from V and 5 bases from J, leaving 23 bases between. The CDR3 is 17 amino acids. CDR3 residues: CASSFFHRAARKDEQYF. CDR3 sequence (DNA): TGTGCCAGCAGTTTTTTTCATAGGGCGGCTCGGAAGGACGAGCAGTACTTC.

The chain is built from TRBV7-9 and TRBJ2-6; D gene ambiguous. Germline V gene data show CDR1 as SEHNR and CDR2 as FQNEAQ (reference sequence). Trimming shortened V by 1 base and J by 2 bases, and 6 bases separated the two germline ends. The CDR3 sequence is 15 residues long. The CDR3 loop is CASSLGPAGANVLTF. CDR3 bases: TGTGCCAGCAGCTTAGGGCCTGCTGGGGCCAACGTCCTGACTTTC.

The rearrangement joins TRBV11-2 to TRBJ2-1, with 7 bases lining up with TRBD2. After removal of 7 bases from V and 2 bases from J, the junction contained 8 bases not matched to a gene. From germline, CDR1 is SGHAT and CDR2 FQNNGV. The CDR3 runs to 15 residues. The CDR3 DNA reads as TGTGCCAGCACTTCACTAGCGTCAGCCTACAATGAGCAGTTCTTC. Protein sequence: CASTSLASAYNEQFF.

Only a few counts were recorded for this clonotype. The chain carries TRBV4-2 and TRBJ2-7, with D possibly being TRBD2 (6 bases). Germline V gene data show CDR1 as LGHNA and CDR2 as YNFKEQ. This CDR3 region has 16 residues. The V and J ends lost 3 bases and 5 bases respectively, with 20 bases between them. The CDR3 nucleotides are TGTGCCAGCAGCCATCCGGGGGTGATCCTCAAGAACGAGCAGTACTTC. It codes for CASSHPGVILKNEQYF.

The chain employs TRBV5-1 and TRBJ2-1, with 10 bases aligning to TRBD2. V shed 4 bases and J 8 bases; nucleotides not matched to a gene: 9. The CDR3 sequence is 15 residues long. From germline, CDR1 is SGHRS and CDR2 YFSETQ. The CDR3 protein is CASSLGTSEWDEQFF. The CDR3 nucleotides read TGCGCCAGCAGCCTAGGGACTAGCGAGTGGGATGAGCAGTTCTTC.

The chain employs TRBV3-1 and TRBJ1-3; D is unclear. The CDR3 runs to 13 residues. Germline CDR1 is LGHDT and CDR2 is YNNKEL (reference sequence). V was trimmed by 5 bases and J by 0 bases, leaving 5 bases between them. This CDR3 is CASSIYSGNTIYF. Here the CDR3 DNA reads TGTGCCAGCAGCATCTACTCTGGAAACACCATATATTTT. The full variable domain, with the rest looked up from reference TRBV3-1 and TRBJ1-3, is DTAVSQTPKYLVTQMGNDKSIKCEQNLGHDTMYWYKQDSKKFLKIMFSYNNKELIINETVPNRFSPKSPDKAHLNLHINSLELGDSAVYFCASSIYSGNTIYFGEGSWLTVV.

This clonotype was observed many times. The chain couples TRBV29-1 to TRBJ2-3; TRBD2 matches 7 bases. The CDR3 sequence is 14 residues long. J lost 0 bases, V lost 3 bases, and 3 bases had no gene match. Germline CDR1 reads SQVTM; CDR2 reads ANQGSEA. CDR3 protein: CSVESSGSTDTQYF. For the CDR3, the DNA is TGCAGCGTTGAGTCTAGCGGTAGCACAGATACGCAGTATTTT.

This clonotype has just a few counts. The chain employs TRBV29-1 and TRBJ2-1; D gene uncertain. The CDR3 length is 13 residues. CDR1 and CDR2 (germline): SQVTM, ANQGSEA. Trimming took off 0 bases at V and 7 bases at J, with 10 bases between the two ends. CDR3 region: CSVEDNLSNEQFF. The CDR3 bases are TGCAGCGTTGAAGATAACCTTTCAAATGAGCAGTTCTTC.

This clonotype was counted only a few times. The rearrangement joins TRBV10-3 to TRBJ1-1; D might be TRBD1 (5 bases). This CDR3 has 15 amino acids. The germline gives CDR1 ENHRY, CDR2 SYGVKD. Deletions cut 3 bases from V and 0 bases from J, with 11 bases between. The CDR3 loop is CAISDPGRMNTEAFF. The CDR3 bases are TGTGCCATCAGTGACCCGGGACGGATGAACACTGAAGCTTTCTTT.

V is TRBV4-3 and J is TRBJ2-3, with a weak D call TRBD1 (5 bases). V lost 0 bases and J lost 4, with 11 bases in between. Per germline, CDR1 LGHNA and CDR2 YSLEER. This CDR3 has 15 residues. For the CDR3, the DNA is TGCGCCAGCAGCCAAGAGGGGCGCTTGGCAGATACGCAGTATTTT. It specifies CASSQEGRLADTQYF.

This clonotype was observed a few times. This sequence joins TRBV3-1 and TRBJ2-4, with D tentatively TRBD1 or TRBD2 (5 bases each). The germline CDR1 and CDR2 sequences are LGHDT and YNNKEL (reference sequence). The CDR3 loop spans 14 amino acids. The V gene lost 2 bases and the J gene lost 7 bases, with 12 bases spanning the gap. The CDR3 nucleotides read TGTGCCAGCAGCCAACAGGGAGAGAGGAACATTCAGTACTTC. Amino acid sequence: CASSQQGERNIQYF.

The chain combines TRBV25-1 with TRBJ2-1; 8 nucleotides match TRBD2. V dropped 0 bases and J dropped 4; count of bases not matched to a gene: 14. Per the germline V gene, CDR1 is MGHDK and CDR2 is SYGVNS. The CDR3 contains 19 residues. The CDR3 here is CASSEYDFSGIRGYNEQFF. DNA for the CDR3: TGTGCCAGCAGTGAATATGATTTTAGCGGGATCAGAGGATACAATGAGCAGTTCTTC.

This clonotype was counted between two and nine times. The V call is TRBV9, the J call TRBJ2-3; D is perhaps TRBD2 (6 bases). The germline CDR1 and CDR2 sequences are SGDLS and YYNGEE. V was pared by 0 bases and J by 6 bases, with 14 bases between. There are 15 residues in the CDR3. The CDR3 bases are TGTGCCAGCAGCGTAGAGGCTAGCGCTTACGATACGCAGTATTTT. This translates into CASSVEASAYDTQYF. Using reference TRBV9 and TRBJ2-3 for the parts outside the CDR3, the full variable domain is DSGVTQTPKHLITATGQRVTLRCSPRSGDLSVYWYQQSLDQGLQFLIQYYNGEERAKGNILERFSAQQFPDLHSELNLSSLELGDSALYFCASSVEASAYDTQYFGPGTRLTVL.

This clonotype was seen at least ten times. DNA of the CDR3: TGTGCCAGCAGTGACACTATACTAGCCAAAAACATTCAGTACTTC. Its translation: CASSDTILAKNIQYF. The chain is built from TRBV25-1 and TRBJ2-4; no definite D call. The ends were cut back, 3 bases at V and 0 bases at J, with 9 bases in the middle. The germline CDR1 and CDR2 sequences are MGHDK and SYGVNS. The CDR3 length is 15 residues.